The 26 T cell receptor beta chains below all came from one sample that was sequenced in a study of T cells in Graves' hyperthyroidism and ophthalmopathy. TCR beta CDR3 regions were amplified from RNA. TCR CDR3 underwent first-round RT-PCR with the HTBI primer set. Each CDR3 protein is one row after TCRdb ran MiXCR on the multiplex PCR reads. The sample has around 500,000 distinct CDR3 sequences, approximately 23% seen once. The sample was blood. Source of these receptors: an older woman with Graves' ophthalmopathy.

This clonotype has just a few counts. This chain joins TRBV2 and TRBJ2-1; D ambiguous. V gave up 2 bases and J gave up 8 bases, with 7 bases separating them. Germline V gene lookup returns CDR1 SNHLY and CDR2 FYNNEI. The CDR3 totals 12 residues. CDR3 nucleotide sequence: TGTGCCAGCAGTGAAATCCGTTATGAGCAGTTCTTC. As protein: CASSEIRYEQFF.

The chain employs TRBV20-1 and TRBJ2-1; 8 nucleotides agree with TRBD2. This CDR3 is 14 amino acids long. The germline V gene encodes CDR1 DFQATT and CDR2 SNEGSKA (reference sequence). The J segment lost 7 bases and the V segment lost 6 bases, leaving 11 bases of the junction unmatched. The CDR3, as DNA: TGCAGTGCGGACCGGACTAGCAGAGTTAATGAGCAGTTCTTC. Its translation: CSADRTSRVNEQFF.

The CDR3 reads CASKKEGSYNEQFF. CDR3 DNA sequence: TGTGCCAGCAAAAAAGAGGGCTCCTACAATGAGCAGTTCTTC. The chain recombines TRBV7-9 with TRBJ2-1, with a weak D call TRBD2 (5 bases). Germline V gene lookup returns CDR1 SEHNR and CDR2 FQNEAQ (reference sequence). Between the trimmed V and J ends, which lost 7 bases and 0 bases, there was a span of 10 bases. The CDR3 runs to 14 residues.

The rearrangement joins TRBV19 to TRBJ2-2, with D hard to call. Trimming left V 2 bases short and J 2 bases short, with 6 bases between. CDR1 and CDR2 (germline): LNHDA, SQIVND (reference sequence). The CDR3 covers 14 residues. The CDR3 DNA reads TGTGCCAGTAGTATAATTTCTAACACCGGGGAGCTGTTTTTT. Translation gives CASSIISNTGELFF.

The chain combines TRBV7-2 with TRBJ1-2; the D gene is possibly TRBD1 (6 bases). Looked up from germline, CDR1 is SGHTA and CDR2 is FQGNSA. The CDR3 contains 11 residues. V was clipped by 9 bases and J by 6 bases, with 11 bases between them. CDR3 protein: CASRGGDGYTF. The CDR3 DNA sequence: TGTGCCAGTAGGGGGGGCGATGGCTACACCTTC. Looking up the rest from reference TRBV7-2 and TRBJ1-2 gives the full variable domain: GAGVSQSPSNKVTEKGKDVELRCDPISGHTALYWYRQSLGQGLEFLIYFQGNSAPDKSGLPSDRFSAERTGGSVSTLTIQRTQQEDSAVYLCASRGGDGYTFGSGTRLTVV.

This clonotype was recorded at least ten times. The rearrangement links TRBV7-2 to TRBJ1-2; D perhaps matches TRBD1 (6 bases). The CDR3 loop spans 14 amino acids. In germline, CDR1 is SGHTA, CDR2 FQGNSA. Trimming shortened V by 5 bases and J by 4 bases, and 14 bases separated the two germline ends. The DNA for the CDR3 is TGTGCCAGCAGCCCACAGGGTTCCGCCTATGGCTACACCTTC. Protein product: CASSPQGSAYGYTF.

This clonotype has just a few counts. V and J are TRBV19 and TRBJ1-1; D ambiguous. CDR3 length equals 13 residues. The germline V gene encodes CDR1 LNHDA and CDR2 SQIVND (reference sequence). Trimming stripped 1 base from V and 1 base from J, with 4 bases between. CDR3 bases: TGTGCCAGTAGTATAGTCAAGAACACTGAAGCTTTCTTT. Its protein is CASSIVKNTEAFF.

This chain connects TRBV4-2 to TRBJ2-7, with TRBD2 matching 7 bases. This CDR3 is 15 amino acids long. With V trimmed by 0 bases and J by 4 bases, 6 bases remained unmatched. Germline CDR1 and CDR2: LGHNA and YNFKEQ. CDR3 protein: CASSQEGLADYEQYF. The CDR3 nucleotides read TGTGCCAGCAGCCAAGAGGGGCTAGCGGATTACGAGCAGTACTTC.

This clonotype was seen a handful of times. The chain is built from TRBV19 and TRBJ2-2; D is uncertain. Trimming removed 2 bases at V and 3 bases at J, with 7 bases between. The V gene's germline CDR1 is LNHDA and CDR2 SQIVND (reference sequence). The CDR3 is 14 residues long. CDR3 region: CASSIIDDTGELFF. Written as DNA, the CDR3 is TGTGCCAGTAGTATAATCGACGACACCGGGGAGCTGTTTTTT.

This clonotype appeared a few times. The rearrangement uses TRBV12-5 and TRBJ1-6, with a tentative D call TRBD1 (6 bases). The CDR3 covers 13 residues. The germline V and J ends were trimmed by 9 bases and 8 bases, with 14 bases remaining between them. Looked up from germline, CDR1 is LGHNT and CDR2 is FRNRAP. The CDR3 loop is CASTGKLDSPLHF. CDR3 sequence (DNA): TGTGCTAGCACAGGGAAGTTGGATTCACCCCTCCACTTT.

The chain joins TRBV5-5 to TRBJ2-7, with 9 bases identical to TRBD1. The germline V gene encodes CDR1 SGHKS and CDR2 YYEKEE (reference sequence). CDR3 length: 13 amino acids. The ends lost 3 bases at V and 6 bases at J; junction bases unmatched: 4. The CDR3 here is CASSSPQGAEQYF. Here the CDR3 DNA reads TGTGCCAGCAGCTCGCCACAGGGGGCCGAGCAGTACTTC.

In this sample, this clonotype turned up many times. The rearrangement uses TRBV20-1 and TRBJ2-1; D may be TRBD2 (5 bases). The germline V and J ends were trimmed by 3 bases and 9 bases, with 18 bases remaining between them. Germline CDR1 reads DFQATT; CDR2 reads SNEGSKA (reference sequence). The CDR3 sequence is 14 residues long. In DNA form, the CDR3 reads TGCAGTGCTAGGGCTCGACGGGCAGGAGGTGAGCAGTTCTTC. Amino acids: CSARARRAGGEQFF.

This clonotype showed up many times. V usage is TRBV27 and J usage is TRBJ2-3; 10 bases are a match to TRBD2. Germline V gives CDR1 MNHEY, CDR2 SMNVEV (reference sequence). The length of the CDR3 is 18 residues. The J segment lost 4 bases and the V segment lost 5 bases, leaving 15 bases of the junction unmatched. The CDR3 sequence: CASSPPGTSARVADTQYF. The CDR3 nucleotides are TGTGCCAGCAGTCCGCCCGGGACTAGCGCACGGGTAGCAGATACGCAGTATTTT.

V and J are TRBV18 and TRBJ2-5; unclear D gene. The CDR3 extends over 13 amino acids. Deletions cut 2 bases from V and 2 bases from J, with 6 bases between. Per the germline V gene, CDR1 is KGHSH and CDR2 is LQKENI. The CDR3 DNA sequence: TGTGCCAGCTCACCAATCTCGCAAGAGACCCAGTACTTC. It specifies CASSPISQETQYF.

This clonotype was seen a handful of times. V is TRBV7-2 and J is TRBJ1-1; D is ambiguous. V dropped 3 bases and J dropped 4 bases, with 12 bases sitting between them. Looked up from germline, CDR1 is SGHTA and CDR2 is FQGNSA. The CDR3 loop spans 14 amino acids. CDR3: CASSFGFSGTEAFF. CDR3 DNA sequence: TGTGCCAGCAGCTTTGGGTTTTCAGGCACTGAAGCTTTCTTT.

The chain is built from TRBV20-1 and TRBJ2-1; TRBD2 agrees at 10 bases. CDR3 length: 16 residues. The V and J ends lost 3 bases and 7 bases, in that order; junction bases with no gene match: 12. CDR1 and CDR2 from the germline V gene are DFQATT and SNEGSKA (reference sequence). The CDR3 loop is CSASPLAGDAANEQFF. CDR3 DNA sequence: TGCAGTGCTAGCCCTCTAGCGGGAGATGCGGCGAATGAGCAGTTCTTC.

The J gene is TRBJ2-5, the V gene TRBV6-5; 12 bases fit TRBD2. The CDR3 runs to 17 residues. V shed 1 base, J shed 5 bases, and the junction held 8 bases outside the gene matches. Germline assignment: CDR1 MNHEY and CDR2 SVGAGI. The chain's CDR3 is CASSYWETSGSGETQYF. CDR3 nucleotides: TGTGCCAGCAGTTACTGGGAGACTAGCGGGAGCGGGGAGACCCAGTACTTC.

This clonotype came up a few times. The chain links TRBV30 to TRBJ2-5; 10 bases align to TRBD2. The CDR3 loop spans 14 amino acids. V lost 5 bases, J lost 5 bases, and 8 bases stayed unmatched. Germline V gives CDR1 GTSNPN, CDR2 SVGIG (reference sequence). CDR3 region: CAWGAGGPWETQYF. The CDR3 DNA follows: TGTGCCTGGGGAGCGGGAGGGCCTTGGGAGACCCAGTACTTC. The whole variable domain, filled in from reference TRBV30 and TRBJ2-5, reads SQTIHQWPATLVQPVGSPLSLECTVEGTSNPNLYWYRQAAGRGLQLLFYSVGIGQISSEVPQNLSASRPQDRQFILSSKKLLLSDSGFYLCAWGAGGPWETQYFGPGTRLLVL.

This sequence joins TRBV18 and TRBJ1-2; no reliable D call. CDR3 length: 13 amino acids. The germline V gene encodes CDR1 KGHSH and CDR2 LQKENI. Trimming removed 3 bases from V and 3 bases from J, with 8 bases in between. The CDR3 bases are TGTGCCAGCTCACCTGAGTCGGACTATGGCTACACCTTC. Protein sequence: CASSPESDYGYTF. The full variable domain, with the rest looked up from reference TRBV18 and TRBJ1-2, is NAGVMQNPRHLVRRRGQEARLRCSPMKGHSHVYWYRQLPEEGLKFMVYLQKENIIDESGMPKERFSAEFPKEGPSILRIQQVVRGDSAAYFCASSPESDYGYTFGSGTRLTVV.

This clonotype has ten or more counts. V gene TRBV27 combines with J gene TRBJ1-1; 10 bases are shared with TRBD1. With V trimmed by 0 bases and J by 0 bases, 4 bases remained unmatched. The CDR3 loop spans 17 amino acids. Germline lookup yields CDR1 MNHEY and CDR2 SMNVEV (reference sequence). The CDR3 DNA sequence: TGTGCCAGCAGTTTATCGACAGGGGGCCTCATGAACACTGAAGCTTTCTTT. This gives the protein CASSLSTGGLMNTEAFF.

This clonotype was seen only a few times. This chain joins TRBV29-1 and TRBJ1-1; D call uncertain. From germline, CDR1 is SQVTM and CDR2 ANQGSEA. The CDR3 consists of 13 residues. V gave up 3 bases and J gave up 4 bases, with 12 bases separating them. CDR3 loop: CSVEPGRATEAFF. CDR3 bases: TGCAGCGTTGAGCCCGGGAGGGCCACTGAAGCTTTCTTT.

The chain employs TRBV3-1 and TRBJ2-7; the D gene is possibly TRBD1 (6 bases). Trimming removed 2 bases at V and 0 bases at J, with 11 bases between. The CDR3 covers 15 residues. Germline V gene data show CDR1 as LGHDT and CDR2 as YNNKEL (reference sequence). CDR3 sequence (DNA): TGTGCCAGCAGCCAAATGGTACAGGGCTCCTACGAGCAGTACTTC. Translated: CASSQMVQGSYEQYF.

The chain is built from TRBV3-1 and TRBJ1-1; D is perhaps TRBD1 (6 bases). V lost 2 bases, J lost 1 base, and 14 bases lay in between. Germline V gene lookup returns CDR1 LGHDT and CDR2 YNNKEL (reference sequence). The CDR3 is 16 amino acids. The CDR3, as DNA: TGTGCCAGCAGCCAAAGGGGGAACAGTAGGAACACTGAAGCTTTCTTT. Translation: CASSQRGNSRNTEAFF.

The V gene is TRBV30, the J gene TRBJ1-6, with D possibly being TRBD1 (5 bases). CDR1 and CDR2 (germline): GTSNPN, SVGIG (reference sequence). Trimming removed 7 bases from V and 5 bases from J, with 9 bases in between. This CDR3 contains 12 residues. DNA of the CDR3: TGTGCCTTGGGACGGGATAATTCACCCCTCCACTTT. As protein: CALGRDNSPLHF.

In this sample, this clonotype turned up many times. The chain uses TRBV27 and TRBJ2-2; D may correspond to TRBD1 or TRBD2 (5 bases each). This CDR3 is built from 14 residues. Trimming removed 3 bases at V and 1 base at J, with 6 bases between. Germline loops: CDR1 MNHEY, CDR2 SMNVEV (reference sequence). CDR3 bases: TGTGCCAGCAGTTTGGGGGAGAACACCGGGGAGCTGTTTTTT. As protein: CASSLGENTGELFF.

CDR3 in DNA: TGCGCCAGCAGGGTTCAGGGGGACACCGGGGAGCTGTTTTTT. Its protein is CASRVQGDTGELFF. This chain uses TRBV5-1 with TRBJ2-2; the match to TRBD1 covers 7 bases. CDR3 length: 14 residues. The ends lost 5 bases at V and 3 bases at J; junction bases unmatched: 4. Germline assignment: CDR1 SGHRS and CDR2 YFSETQ.